This T cell receptor beta chain originates from a study of early T cells in non-severe SARS-CoV-2 infection. Overall study: Sequencing used unsorted whole-blood bulk RNA, so chains lack pairing.

Study-wide points: The study's VDJdb matching favored anti-spike CD8 responses and missed private and CD4 specificities.

As part of library construction, unique molecular identifiers were attached to individual cDNA molecules. TCRdb recomputed calls from the 5' RACE reads with MiXCR, one row per CDR3 protein. The sample includes more than 45,000 distinct CDR3 sequences, roughly 12% of them seen just once. V lost 4 bases and J lost 3; bases outside the gene matches: 19. The CDR3 loop spans 19 amino acids. This clonotype was detected a few times. The antigen remains undetermined. The rearrangement joins TRBV5-3 to TRBJ2-3, with 8 bases identical to TRBD1. Being an ORF, TRBV5-3 has a function that is uncertain. The source is an adult who was a healthcare worker with PCR-confirmed SARS-CoV-2 infection or an uninfected control (not recorded which). The sequenced sample was whole blood. In DNA, the CDR3 is TGTGCCAGAAGCCTTCGACAGGGGACAAACTTTACTTGGACAGATACGCAGTATTTT. Its protein product is CARSLRQGTNFTWTDTQYF.